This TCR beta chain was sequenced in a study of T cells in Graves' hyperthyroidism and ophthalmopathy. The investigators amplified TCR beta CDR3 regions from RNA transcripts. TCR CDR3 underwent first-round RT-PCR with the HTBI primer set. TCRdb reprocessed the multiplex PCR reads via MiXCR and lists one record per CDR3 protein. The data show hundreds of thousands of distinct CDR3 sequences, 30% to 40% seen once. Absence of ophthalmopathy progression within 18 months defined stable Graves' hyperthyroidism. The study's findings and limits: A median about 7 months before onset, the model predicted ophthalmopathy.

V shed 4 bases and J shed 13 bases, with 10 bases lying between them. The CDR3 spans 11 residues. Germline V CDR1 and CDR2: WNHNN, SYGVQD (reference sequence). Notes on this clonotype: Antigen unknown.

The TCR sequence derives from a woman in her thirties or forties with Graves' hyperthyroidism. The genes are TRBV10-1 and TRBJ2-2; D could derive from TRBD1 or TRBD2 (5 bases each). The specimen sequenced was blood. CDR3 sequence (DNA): TGCGCCAGCAGTGGTACCGGGACGCTGTTTTTT. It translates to CASSGTGTLFF.